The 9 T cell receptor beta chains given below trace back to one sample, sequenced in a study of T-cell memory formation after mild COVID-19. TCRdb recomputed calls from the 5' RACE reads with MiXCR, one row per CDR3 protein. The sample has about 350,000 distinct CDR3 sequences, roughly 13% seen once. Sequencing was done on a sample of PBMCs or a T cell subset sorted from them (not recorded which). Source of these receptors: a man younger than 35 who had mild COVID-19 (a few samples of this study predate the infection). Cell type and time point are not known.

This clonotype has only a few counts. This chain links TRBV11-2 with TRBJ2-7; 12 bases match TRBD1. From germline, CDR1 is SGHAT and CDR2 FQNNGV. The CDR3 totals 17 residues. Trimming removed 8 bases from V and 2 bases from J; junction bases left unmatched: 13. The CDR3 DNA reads TGTGCCAGCGAGTTTGGGACGGGACAGGGGGCTACCTACGAGCAGTACTTC. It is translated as CASEFGTGQGATYEQYF.

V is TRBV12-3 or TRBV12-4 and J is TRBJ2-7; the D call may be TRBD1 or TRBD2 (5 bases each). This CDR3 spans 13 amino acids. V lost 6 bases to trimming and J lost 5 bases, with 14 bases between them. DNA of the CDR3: TGTGCCAGCAGACGCAATGGGGGAGACGAGCAGTACTTC. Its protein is CASRRNGGDEQYF.

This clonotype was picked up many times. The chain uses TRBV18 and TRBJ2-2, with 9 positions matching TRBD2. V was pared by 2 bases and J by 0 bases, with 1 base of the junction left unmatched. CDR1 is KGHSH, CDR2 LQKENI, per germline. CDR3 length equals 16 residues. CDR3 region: CASSPWTSANTGELFF. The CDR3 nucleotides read TGTGCCAGCTCACCATGGACTAGCGCGAACACCGGGGAGCTGTTTTTT.

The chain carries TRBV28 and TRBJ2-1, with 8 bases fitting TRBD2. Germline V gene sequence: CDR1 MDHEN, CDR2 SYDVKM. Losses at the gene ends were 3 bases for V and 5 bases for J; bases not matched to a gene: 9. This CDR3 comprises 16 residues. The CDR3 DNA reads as TGTGCCAGCAGTTTTACCGGGACTAGAAGTAACAATGAGCAGTTCTTC. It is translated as CASSFTGTRSNNEQFF.

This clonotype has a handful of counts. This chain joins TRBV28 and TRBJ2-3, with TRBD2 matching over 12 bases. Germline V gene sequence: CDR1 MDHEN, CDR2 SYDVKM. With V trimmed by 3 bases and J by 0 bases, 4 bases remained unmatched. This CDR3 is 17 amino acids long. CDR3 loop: CASSFGLAGTSTDTQYF. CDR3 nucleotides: TGTGCCAGCAGTTTTGGACTAGCGGGGACTAGCACAGATACGCAGTATTTT.

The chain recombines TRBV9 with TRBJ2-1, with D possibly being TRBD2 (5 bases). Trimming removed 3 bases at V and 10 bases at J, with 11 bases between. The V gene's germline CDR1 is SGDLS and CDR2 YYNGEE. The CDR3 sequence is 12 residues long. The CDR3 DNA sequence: TGTGCCAGCAGCGCCACTAGAGGCGAGCAGTTCTTC. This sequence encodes CASSATRGEQFF.

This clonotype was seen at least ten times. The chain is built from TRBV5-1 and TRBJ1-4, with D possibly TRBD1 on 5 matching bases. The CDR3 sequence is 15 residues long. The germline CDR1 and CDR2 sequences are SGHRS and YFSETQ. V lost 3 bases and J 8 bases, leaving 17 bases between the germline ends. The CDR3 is CASSYLGVSREKLFF. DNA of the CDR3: TGCGCCAGCAGCTACTTGGGGGTGTCGCGGGAAAAACTGTTTTTT. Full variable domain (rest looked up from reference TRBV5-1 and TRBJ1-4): KAGVTQTPRYLIKTRGQQVTLSCSPISGHRSVSWYQQTPGQGLQFLFEYFSETQRNKGNFPGRFSGRQFSNSRSEMNVSTLELGDSALYLCASSYLGVSREKLFFGSGTQLSVL.

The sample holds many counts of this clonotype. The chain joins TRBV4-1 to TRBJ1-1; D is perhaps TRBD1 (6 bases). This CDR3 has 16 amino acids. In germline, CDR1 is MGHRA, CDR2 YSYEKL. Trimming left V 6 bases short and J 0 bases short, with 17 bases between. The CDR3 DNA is TGCGCCAGCAGACACACTCCGGGACACGTGAACACTGAAGCTTTCTTT. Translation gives CASRHTPGHVNTEAFF.

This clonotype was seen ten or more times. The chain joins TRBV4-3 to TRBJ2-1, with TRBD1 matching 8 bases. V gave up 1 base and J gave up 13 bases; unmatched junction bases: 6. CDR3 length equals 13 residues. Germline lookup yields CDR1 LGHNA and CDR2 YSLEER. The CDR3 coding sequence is TGCGCCAGCAGCCAAGGGGCAGGGGGCGCCCAGTTCTTC. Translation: CASSQGAGGAQFF.